Presented here are 28 T cell receptor beta chains from one specimen sequenced in a study of T cell changes during pregnancy in multiple sclerosis. Here immunoSEQ multiplex PCR was the method, and the copy in TCRdb shows in-frame clones only, minus some. This repertoire shows just under 45,000 clones, 80% to 95% found once; its top ten account for roughly 0.7%. Specimen: CD4+ T cells from peripheral blood mononuclear cells, collected in the first trimester of pregnancy. These receptors all come from a female donor with multiple sclerosis, enrolled in a pregnancy study.

This clone appeared a single time. V usage is TRBV6-1 and J usage is TRBJ1-3; D perhaps matches TRBD1 (6 bases). This CDR3 region has 14 residues. Between the trimmed V and J ends, which lost 5 bases and 1 base, there was a span of 9 bases. In germline, CDR1 is MNHNS, CDR2 SASEGT. DNA of the CDR3: TGTGCCAGCAGTAACACAGGGTCTGGAAACACCATATATTTT. Protein: CASSNTGSGNTIYF.

The chain is built from TRBV6-5 and TRBJ1-2, with no clear D. The CDR3 is 13 amino acids. Germline V CDR1 and CDR2: MNHEY, SVGAGI. The germline V and J ends were trimmed by 2 bases and 7 bases, with 11 bases remaining between them. CDR3: CASSYPTGSGYTF. The CDR3 nucleotides read TGTGCCAGCAGTTACCCTACGGGGTCTGGCTACACCTTC.

This chain connects TRBV9 to TRBJ1-3, with D perhaps matching TRBD1 (5 bases). In germline, CDR1 is SGDLS, CDR2 YYNGEE. V dropped 3 bases and J dropped 0 bases, with 19 bases sitting between them. The CDR3 runs to 18 residues. CDR3 sequence reads: CASSAPRTPRSSGNTIYF. As DNA, the CDR3 is TGTGCCAGCAGCGCACCGCGGACACCCCGGAGCTCTGGAAACACCATATATTTT.

The rearrangement links TRBV6-1 to TRBJ2-7, with no clear D. Looked up from germline, CDR1 is MNHNS and CDR2 is SASEGT. The ends were cut back, 6 bases at V and 5 bases at J, with 17 bases in the middle. The CDR3 loop spans 14 amino acids. In nucleotides, the CDR3 is TGTGCCAGCAGCAGAGTTTCAGCGCAGCACGAGCAGTACTTC. Encoded protein: CASSRVSAQHEQYF.

The chain joins TRBV5-1 to TRBJ1-1, with no clear D. The CDR3 loop spans 15 amino acids. Germline V gene sequence: CDR1 SGHRS, CDR2 YFSETQ. The V and J ends lost 0 bases and 1 base respectively, with 10 bases between them. CDR3 nucleotide sequence: TGCGCCAGCAGCTTGGGCTTTTCAGGGAACACTGAAGCTTTCTTT. The encoded protein is CASSLGFSGNTEAFF.

This clone occurred once. The chain combines TRBV9 with TRBJ1-2; 7 positions agree with TRBD1. CDR3 length equals 15 residues. The V and J ends lost 4 bases and 1 base, in that order; junction bases with no gene match: 7. Germline CDR1 reads SGDLS; CDR2 reads YYNGEE. The DNA of the CDR3 is TGTGCCAGCAGCCCCCGGGACAGCCTTAACTATGGCTACACCTTC. Translating gives CASSPRDSLNYGYTF. The full variable domain, completed using reference TRBV9 and TRBJ1-2, is DSGVTQTPKHLITATGQRVTLRCSPRSGDLSVYWYQQSLDQGLQFLIQYYNGEERAKGNILERFSAQQFPDLHSELNLSSLELGDSALYFCASSPRDSLNYGYTFGSGTRLTVV.

This chain connects TRBV7-6 to TRBJ2-7; 9 nucleotides align to TRBD1. Germline CDR1 is SGHVS and CDR2 is FNYEAQ. J lost 5 bases, V lost 0 bases, and 8 bases had no gene match. The CDR3 sequence is 16 residues long. This CDR3 is CASSLAPGTGSDEQYF. CDR3 coding DNA: TGTGCCAGCAGCTTAGCCCCCGGGACAGGGAGCGACGAGCAGTACTTC.

This sequence joins TRBV6-1 and TRBJ2-2, with D uncertain. V shed 7 bases and J shed 5 bases, with 8 bases lying between them. Germline loops: CDR1 MNHNS, CDR2 SASEGT. The CDR3 sequence is 12 residues long. CDR3 amino acids: CASIRRTGELFF. The CDR3 DNA follows: TGTGCCAGCATAAGGCGGACCGGGGAGCTGTTTTTT.

The chain joins TRBV29-1 to TRBJ2-7; TRBD1 matches at 8 bases. CDR1 is SQVTM and CDR2 is ANQGSEA in the germline V gene. With V trimmed by 4 bases and J by 3 bases, 2 bases remained unmatched. The CDR3 has 12 amino acids. The chain's CDR3 is CSVGTGIYEQYF. In nucleotides, the CDR3 is TGCAGCGTTGGGACAGGGATCTACGAGCAGTACTTC.

The chain is built from TRBV28 and TRBJ1-5; 8 bases align to TRBD1. J lost 2 bases, V lost 10 bases, and 16 bases had no gene match. The CDR3 is made up of 17 amino acids. CDR1 MDHEN and CDR2 SYDVKM come from the germline V gene. CDR3 bases: TGTGCCACCCACAGGGGGTCTTCGGGTGGAGGCAATCAGCCCCAGCATTTT. As protein: CATHRGSSGGGNQPQHF.

This rearrangement joins TRBV5-1 to TRBJ2-7; 7 bases are shared with TRBD1. CDR1 is SGHRS, CDR2 YFSETQ, per germline. This CDR3 spans 14 amino acids. Trimming removed 4 bases from V and 2 bases from J; junction bases left unmatched: 6. As DNA, the CDR3 is TGCGCCAGCAGCGAGGGACAGCCAACCTACGAGCAGTACTTC. Amino acids: CASSEGQPTYEQYF.

The chain combines TRBV5-1 with TRBJ1-4; 9 nucleotides line up with TRBD1. The CDR3 runs 15 residues. With 4 bases clipped from V and 5 bases from J, the junction kept 6 bases outside the gene matches. Looked up from germline, CDR1 is SGHRS and CDR2 is YFSETQ. The CDR3 DNA sequence: TGCGCCAGCAGCCAACAACAGGGGGCCAATGAAAAACTGTTTTTT. Protein: CASSQQQGANEKLFF.

The V and J genes are TRBV7-2 and TRBJ2-5; TRBD2 matches at 7 bases. CDR1 and CDR2 from the germline V gene are SGHTA and FQGNSA. Trimming took 1 base from V and 2 from J; bases not matched to a gene: 4. This CDR3 contains 15 residues. The CDR3 sequence: CASSLDGGDQETQYF. The CDR3 nucleotides read TGTGCCAGCAGCTTAGATGGGGGGGATCAAGAGACCCAGTACTTC.

The gene calls are TRBV19 and TRBJ1-1; 8 bases fit TRBD1. The CDR3 consists of 17 residues. V dropped 3 bases and J dropped 0; count of bases not matched to a gene: 9. Germline-derived CDR1 and CDR2 are LNHDA and SQIVND (reference sequence). The CDR3 DNA follows: TGTGCCAGTAGTATGCGAGCAGGGGGCGGGATGAACACTGAAGCTTTCTTT. Encoded protein: CASSMRAGGGMNTEAFF.

This chain joins TRBV6-1 and TRBJ2-7; D uncertain. Deletions cut 2 bases from V and 4 bases from J, with 15 bases between. Germline CDR1 and CDR2: MNHNS and SASEGT. The CDR3 consists of 15 residues. The CDR3 reads CASSERRSTSYEQYF. CDR3 nucleotide sequence: TGTGCCAGCAGTGAAAGGAGATCGACCTCATACGAGCAGTACTTC.

CDR3 bases: TGTGCCCCCCGGGACAGAGGATATGGCTACACCTTC. Translated, it gives CAPRDRGYGYTF. J is TRBJ1-2 and V is TRBV27; TRBD1 matches at 7 bases. J was trimmed by 5 bases and V by 11 bases; bases with no gene match: 8. The V gene's germline CDR1 is MNHEY and CDR2 SMNVEV (reference sequence). The CDR3 totals 12 residues.

This rearrangement joins TRBV7-9 to TRBJ2-7; 9 bases fit TRBD1. CDR3 length equals 19 residues. V dropped 4 bases and J dropped 3; count of bases not matched to a gene: 19. From germline, CDR1 is SEHNR and CDR2 FQNEAQ (reference sequence). This CDR3 reads CASSSRSQGTGPLGYEQYF. The CDR3 bases are TGTGCCAGCAGCTCACGATCCCAGGGGACAGGGCCATTAGGCTACGAGCAGTACTTC.

The J gene is TRBJ2-5, the V gene TRBV2; 10 bases align to TRBD2. Germline V gives CDR1 SNHLY, CDR2 FYNNEI. J gave up 5 bases and V 7 bases, and 4 bases lay outside the gene matches. This CDR3 has 13 amino acids. Here the CDR3 DNA reads TGTGCCAGCAAGCGGGAGGGCGTGGAGACCCAGTACTTC. This sequence encodes CASKREGVETQYF.

This chain joins TRBV5-1 and TRBJ2-1, with D uncertain. The length of the CDR3 is 13 residues. Germline V gives CDR1 SGHRS, CDR2 YFSETQ. Trimming took off 2 bases at V and 2 bases at J, with 5 bases between the two ends. The CDR3 DNA reads as TGCGCCAGCAGCTTCGTCGCCTACAATGAGCAGTTCTTC. Translation gives CASSFVAYNEQFF. Full variable domain (outside the CDR3, taken from reference TRBV5-1 and TRBJ2-1): KAGVTQTPRYLIKTRGQQVTLSCSPISGHRSVSWYQQTPGQGLQFLFEYFSETQRNKGNFPGRFSGRQFSNSRSEMNVSTLELGDSALYLCASSFVAYNEQFFGPGTRLTVL.

This chain uses TRBV5-1 with TRBJ2-2, with 10 bases fitting TRBD2. The CDR3 runs 14 residues. V trimming: 7 bases; J trimming: 2 bases; junction bases outside the gene matches: 2. Germline V gene lookup returns CDR1 SGHRS and CDR2 YFSETQ. The CDR3 DNA reads TGCGCCAGCTCACTAGCGGGAAACACCGGGGAGCTGTTTTTT. Translation gives CASSLAGNTGELFF. Supplemented by reference TRBV5-1 and TRBJ2-2, the full variable domain reads KAGVTQTPRYLIKTRGQQVTLSCSPISGHRSVSWYQQTPGQGLQFLFEYFSETQRNKGNFPGRFSGRQFSNSRSEMNVSTLELGDSALYLCASSLAGNTGELFFGEGSRLTVL.

The chain carries TRBV7-9 and TRBJ2-3; 7 bases map to TRBD1. CDR1 and CDR2 (germline): SEHNR, FQNEAQ (reference sequence). V shed 5 bases and J 0 bases; nucleotides not matched to a gene: 8. The CDR3 extends over 16 amino acids. CDR3 region: CASSLTRGISTDTQYF. In DNA, the CDR3 is TGTGCCAGCAGCCTAACCAGGGGGATTAGCACAGATACGCAGTATTTT.

The chain carries TRBV7-9 and TRBJ2-5; 7 bases agree with TRBD2. Trimming removed 5 bases from V and 10 bases from J; junction bases left unmatched: 10. CDR1 is SEHNR and CDR2 is FQNEAQ in the germline V gene (reference sequence). CDR3 length equals 13 residues. CDR3 in amino acids: CASSNRDYKGQYF. In DNA form, the CDR3 reads TGTGCCAGCAGCAACCGGGACTATAAGGGCCAGTACTTC.

The chain is built from TRBV9 and TRBJ1-2, with D unclear. The CDR3 runs 13 residues. V lost 1 base and J 2 bases, leaving 6 bases between the germline ends. Germline-derived CDR1 and CDR2 are SGDLS and YYNGEE. CDR3 region: CASSVNENYGYTF. In DNA form, the CDR3 reads TGTGCCAGCAGCGTAAACGAGAACTATGGCTACACCTTC.

The V and J genes are TRBV2 and TRBJ2-3; a weak D match, TRBD1 (6 bases). Trimming removed 4 bases at V and 5 bases at J, with 16 bases between. The CDR3 runs 15 residues. The germline V gene encodes CDR1 SNHLY and CDR2 FYNNEI. The CDR3 loop reads CASSVEAGAGDTQYF. DNA of the CDR3: TGTGCCAGCAGTGTGGAGGCAGGGGCAGGAGATACGCAGTATTTT.

This clone turned up a few times. The chain joins TRBV30 to TRBJ1-1; tentatively, D is TRBD1 (6 bases). This CDR3 is built from 13 residues. V lost 5 bases, J lost 1 base, and 11 bases lay in between. Germline loops: CDR1 GTSNPN, CDR2 SVGIG (reference sequence). The CDR3 nucleotides read TGTGCCTGGCTGGGACAACGGAACACTGAAGCTTTCTTT. It yields the protein CAWLGQRNTEAFF.

The J gene is TRBJ1-1, the V gene TRBV4-1; the match to TRBD1 covers 7 bases. Germline assignment: CDR1 MGHRA and CDR2 YSYEKL. V lost 4 bases, J lost 3 bases, and 8 bases stayed unmatched. The CDR3 runs 15 residues. DNA of the CDR3: TGCGCCAGCAGCCTCGGGACAGTCCTTCACACTGAAGCTTTCTTT. Residues: CASSLGTVLHTEAFF.

In its sample, this clone was seen a few times. The rearrangement links TRBV6-1 to TRBJ1-5, with 10 bases fitting TRBD1. V shed 5 bases, J shed 5 bases, and the junction held 6 bases outside the gene matches. CDR1 and CDR2 from the germline V gene are MNHNS and SASEGT. The CDR3 contains 15 residues. Here the CDR3 reads CASSWTGGQDQPQHF. CDR3 DNA: TGTGCCAGCAGTTGGACAGGGGGACAGGATCAGCCCCAGCATTTT.

The chain uses TRBV7-9 and TRBJ2-7; a possible D gene is TRBD1 (6 bases). CDR3 length: 13 amino acids. With 5 bases removed from V and 6 bases from J, the gap between germline ends came to 14 bases. Per germline, CDR1 SEHNR and CDR2 FQNEAQ (reference sequence). CDR3 nucleotides: TGTGCCAGCAGCCAGAAGGGGGTCGGCGAGCAGTACTTC. Protein product: CASSQKGVGEQYF.